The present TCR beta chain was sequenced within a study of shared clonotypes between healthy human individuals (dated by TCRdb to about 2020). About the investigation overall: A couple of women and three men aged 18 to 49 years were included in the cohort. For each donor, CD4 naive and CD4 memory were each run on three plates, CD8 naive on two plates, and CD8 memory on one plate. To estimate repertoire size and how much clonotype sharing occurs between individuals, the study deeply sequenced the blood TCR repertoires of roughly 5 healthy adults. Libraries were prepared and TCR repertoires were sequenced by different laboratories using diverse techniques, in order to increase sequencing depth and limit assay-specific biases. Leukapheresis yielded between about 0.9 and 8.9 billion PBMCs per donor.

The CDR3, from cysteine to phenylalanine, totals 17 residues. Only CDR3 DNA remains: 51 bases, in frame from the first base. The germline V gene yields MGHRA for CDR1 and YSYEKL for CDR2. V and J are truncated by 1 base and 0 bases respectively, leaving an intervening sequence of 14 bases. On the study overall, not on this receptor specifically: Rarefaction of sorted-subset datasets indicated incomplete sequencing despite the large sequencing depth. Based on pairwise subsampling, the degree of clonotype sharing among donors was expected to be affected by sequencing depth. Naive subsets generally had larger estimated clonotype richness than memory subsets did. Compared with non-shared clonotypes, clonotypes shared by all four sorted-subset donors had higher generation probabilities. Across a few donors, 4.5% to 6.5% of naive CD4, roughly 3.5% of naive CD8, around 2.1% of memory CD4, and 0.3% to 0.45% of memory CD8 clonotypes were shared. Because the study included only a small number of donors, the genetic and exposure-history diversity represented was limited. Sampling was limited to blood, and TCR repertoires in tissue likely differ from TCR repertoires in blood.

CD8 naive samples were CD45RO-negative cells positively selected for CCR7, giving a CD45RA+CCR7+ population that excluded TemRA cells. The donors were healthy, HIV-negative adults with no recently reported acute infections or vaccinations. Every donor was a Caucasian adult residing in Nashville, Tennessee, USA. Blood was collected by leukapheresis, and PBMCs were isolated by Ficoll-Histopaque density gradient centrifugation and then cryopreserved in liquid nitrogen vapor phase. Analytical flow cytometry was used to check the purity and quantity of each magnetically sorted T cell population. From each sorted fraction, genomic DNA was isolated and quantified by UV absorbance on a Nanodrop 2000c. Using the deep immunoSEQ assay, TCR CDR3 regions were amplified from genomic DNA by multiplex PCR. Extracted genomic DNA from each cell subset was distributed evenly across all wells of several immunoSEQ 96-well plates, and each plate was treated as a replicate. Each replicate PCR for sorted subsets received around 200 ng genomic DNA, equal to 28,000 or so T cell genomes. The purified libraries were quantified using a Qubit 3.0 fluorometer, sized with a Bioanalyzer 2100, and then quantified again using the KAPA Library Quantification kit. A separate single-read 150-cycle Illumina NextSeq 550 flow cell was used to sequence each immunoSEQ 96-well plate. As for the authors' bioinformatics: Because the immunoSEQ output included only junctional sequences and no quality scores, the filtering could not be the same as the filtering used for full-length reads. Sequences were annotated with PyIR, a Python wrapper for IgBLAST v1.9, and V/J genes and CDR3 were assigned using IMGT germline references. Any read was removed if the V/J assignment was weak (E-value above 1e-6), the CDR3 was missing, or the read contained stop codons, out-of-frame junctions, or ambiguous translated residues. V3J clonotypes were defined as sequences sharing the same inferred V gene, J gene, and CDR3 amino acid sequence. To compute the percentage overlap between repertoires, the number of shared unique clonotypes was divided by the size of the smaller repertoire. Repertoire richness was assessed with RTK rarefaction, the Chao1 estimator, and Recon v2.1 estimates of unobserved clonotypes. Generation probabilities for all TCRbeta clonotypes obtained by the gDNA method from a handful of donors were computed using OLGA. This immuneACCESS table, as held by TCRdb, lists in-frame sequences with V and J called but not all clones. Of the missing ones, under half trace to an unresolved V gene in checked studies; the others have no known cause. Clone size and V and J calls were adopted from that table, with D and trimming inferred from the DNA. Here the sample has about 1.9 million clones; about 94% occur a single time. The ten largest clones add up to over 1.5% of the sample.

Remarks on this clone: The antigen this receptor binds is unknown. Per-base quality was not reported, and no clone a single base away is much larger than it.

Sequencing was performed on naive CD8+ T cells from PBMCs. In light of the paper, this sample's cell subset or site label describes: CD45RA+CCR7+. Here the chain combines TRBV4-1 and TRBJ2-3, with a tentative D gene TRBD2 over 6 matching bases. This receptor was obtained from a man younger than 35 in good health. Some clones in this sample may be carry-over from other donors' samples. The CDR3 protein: CASSQAVGGPSTDTQYF. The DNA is TGCGCCAGCAGCCAAGCCGTGGGGGGTCCTAGCACAGATACGCAGTATTTT.